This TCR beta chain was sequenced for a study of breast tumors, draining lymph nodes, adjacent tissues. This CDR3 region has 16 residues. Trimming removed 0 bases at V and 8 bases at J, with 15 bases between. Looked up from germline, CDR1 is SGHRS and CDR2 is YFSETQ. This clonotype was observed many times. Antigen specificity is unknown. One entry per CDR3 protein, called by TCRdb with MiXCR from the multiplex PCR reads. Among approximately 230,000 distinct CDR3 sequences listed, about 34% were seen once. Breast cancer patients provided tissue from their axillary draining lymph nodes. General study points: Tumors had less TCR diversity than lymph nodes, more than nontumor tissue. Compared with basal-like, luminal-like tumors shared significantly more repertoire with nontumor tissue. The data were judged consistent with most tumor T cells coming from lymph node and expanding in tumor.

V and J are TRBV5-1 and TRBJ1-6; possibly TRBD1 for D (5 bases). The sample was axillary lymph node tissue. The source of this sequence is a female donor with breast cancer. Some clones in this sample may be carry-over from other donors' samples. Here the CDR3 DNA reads TGCGCCAGCAGCTTGGATAGGGTAGGGGTGCATTCACCCCTCCACTTT. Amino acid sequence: CASSLDRVGVHSPLHF.